Each of the 13 T cell receptor beta chains below was sequenced from the same sample in a study of blood T cell repertoires in COVID-19. Repertoires were generated with immunoSEQ multiplex PCR, while TCRdb's copy carries only in-frame clones and drops some. This repertoire shows about 93,000 clones, approximately 89% found once; its top ten account for more than 2%. The sample taken for sequencing was peripheral blood. These receptors all stem from a man aged 45 to 65 with acute or convalescent COVID-19.

The chain joins TRBV14 to TRBJ1-1; a weak D match, TRBD1 (5 bases). Germline CDR1 SGHDN, CDR2 FVKESK. The V gene lost 5 bases and the J gene lost 6 bases, with 22 bases spanning the gap. The length of the CDR3 is 16 residues. The CDR3 nucleotides read TGTGCCAGCAGCATCAGGCCGGGGGGTGAGAGTTCTGAAGCTTTCTTT. Amino acid sequence: CASSIRPGGESSEAFF. The whole variable domain, remainder taken from reference TRBV14 and TRBJ1-1, is EAGVTQFPSHSVIEKGQTVTLRCDPISGHDNLYWYRRVMGKEIKFLLHFVKESKQDESGMPNNRFLAERTGGTYSTLKVQPAELEDSGVYFCASSIRPGGESSEAFFGQGTRLTVV.

This clone has only a few counts. V usage is TRBV12-3 or TRBV12-4 and J usage is TRBJ2-1; D is ambiguous. The CDR3 spans 11 residues. Trimming cost V 6 bases and J 3 bases, with 3 bases left between them. CDR3 sequence: CASSYYNEQFF. In nucleotides, the CDR3 is TGTGCCAGCAGCTACTACAATGAGCAGTTCTTC.

J is TRBJ2-5 and V is TRBV29-1; possibly TRBD1 for D (6 bases). Germline V lookup: CDR1 SQVTM, CDR2 ANQGSEA. This CDR3 has 15 amino acids. The germline V and J ends were trimmed by 5 bases and 2 bases, with 18 bases remaining between them. The CDR3 loop reads CSVIPGDLFQETQYF. Here the CDR3 DNA reads TGCAGCGTTATCCCAGGGGACCTTTTTCAAGAGACCCAGTACTTC.

The chain uses TRBV5-4 and TRBJ2-1; 12 nucleotides line up with TRBD1. V was clipped by 4 bases and J by 7 bases; unmatched bases: 9. The CDR3 has 16 residues. The germline CDR1 and CDR2 sequences are SGHNT and YYREEE (reference sequence). CDR3 nucleotides: TGTGCCAGCAGCCTCCCCGGGACAGGGGGCGAAAATGAGCAGTTCTTC. Its protein is CASSLPGTGGENEQFF.

The V call is TRBV7-6, the J call TRBJ2-1; TRBD2 matches 9 bases. With 5 bases clipped from V and 8 bases from J, the junction kept 13 bases outside the gene matches. The germline CDR1 and CDR2 sequences are SGHVS and FNYEAQ. CDR3 length: 16 residues. The DNA of the CDR3 is TGTGCCAGCAGCCTCAGAGCAGCGGGAGGTTCCCATGAGCAGTTCTTC. Its protein product is CASSLRAAGGSHEQFF. Full variable domain (outside the CDR3, taken from reference TRBV7-6 and TRBJ2-1): GAGVSQSPRYKVTKRGQDVALRCDPISGHVSLYWYRQALGQGPEFLTYFNYEAQQDKSGLPNDRFSAERPEGSISTLTIQRTEQRDSAMYRCASSLRAAGGSHEQFFGPGTRLTVL.

The V gene is TRBV2, the J gene TRBJ2-5; 7 nucleotides line up with TRBD1. The CDR3 runs to 14 residues. Per germline, CDR1 SNHLY and CDR2 FYNNEI. V lost 7 bases and J lost 0; bases outside the gene matches: 5. In nucleotides, the CDR3 is TGTGCCAGCAATGACAGGGCAGACCAAGAGACCCAGTACTTC. Amino acids: CASNDRADQETQYF.

This chain links TRBV2 with TRBJ1-1, with D maybe TRBD1 (5 bases). V was clipped by 6 bases and J by 0 bases, with 11 bases between them. The CDR3 spans 14 residues. Germline CDR1 is SNHLY and CDR2 is FYNNEI. CDR3 DNA sequence: TGTGCCAGCAGGGGACTGCTGATGAACACTGAAGCTTTCTTT. This translates into CASRGLLMNTEAFF.

The J gene is TRBJ1-5, the V gene TRBV29-1, with no clear D. V was shortened by 5 bases and J by 5 bases, with 13 bases between the two germline ends. The CDR3 has 13 residues. Germline CDR1 reads SQVTM; CDR2 reads ANQGSEA. DNA of the CDR3: TGCAGCGTTCGGGGTGCGCTTGATCAGCCCCAGCATTTT. This codes for CSVRGALDQPQHF.

This sequence joins TRBV6-5 and TRBJ1-1; no definite D call. The V gene lost 11 bases and the J gene lost 4 bases, with 23 bases spanning the gap. Germline V gene sequence: CDR1 MNHEY, CDR2 SVGAGI. The CDR3 totals 15 residues. The chain's CDR3 is CAASVGVGGSTEAFF. CDR3 in DNA: TGTGCCGCCTCGGTCGGGGTGGGAGGGAGCACTGAAGCTTTCTTT.

This clone was recorded once. J is TRBJ2-7 and V is TRBV6-2 or TRBV6-3; D unresolved. V lost 5 bases, J lost 0 bases, and 20 bases lay in between. The CDR3 runs to 17 residues. Germline loops: CDR1 MNHEY, CDR2 SVGEGT. The CDR3 here is CASSPSLAFRSSYEQYV. The CDR3 DNA is TGTGCCAGCAGTCCGTCCCTGGCCTTCCGAAGCTCCTACGAGCAGTACGTC.

The chain combines TRBV4-2 with TRBJ2-3, with TRBD2 matching over 8 bases. CDR1 and CDR2 from the germline V gene are LGHNA and YNFKEQ. The V segment lost 6 bases and the J segment 0 bases; nucleotides outside the gene matches: 8. The CDR3 totals 16 residues. In DNA, the CDR3 is TGTGCCAGCAGACTATCAGCGGGAGCCAGCACAGATACGCAGTATTTT. Its protein is CASRLSAGASTDTQYF.

This clone showed up just a few times. The genes are TRBV7-9 and TRBJ2-5; a possible D gene is TRBD1 (6 bases). V lost 2 bases and J lost 0, with 19 bases in between. The CDR3 covers 18 residues. The germline V gene has CDR1 SEHNR and CDR2 FQNEAQ (reference sequence). CDR3 in DNA: TGTGCCAGCAGCTTACCGTCAGGGGACGCCTCTAACCAAGAGACCCAGTACTTC. It translates to CASSLPSGDASNQETQYF.

This sequence joins TRBV6-5 and TRBJ1-6; D might be TRBD1 (5 bases). The germline gives CDR1 MNHEY, CDR2 SVGAGI. The CDR3 is made up of 13 amino acids. The V end was cut by 4 bases, the J end by 7 bases, with 8 bases between. CDR3 in DNA: TGTGCCAGCAGTTCCCGACAGAATTCACCCCTCCACTTT. This sequence encodes CASSSRQNSPLHF.